This entry describes one T cell receptor (beta chain). There are 14 residues in the CDR3. The V end lost 2 bases, the J end lost 6 bases, and 10 bases lay between the germline ends. CDR1 is ENHRY and CDR2 is SYGVKD in the germline V gene. Per the authors' pipeline: Reference gene primer amplification yielded estimated nucleated cell counts. The protocol was immunoSEQ multiplex PCR, while the TCRdb copy is restricted to in-frame clones and leaves out a portion. That table furnishes V, J and clone size, whereas the DNA furnished D and trimming. The sample lists roughly 200,000 clones, 88% occurring once. The sample originates from a study of blood T cell repertoires in COVID-19.

The receptor was derived from a man aged 18 to 30 with active or convalescent COVID-19. Sequencing was performed on peripheral blood. The chain is built from TRBV10-3 and TRBJ2-2; TRBD2 might be the D (6 bases). DNA of the CDR3: TGTGCCATCAGTGAGGGAGGGACGGCCGGGGAGCTGTTTTTT. This codes for CAISEGGTAGELFF.